One and the same sample provided the 23 T cell receptor beta chains below, sequenced in a study of post-analysis software for immune sequencing data. Study-wide findings and caveats: TRBV5-6, TRBV5-1 and TRBV20-1 were among a handful of TRBV segments more frequent in patients than controls.

cDNA libraries of TCR beta carried unique molecular identifiers. TCRdb fed the PCR reads into MiXCR, producing one record per CDR3 protein. The sample records about 430,000 distinct CDR3 sequences, about 40% being singletons. No antigen is known for these receptors. Sequences were obtained from blood. The receptors stem from a girl aged 2 to 10 with multiple sclerosis.

V usage is TRBV4-2 and J usage is TRBJ1-5; D remains unclear. Germline CDR1 is LGHNA and CDR2 is YNFKEQ. The V end lost 0 bases, the J end lost 3 bases, and 15 bases lay between the germline ends. This CDR3 has 17 amino acids. CDR3 sequence reads: CASSQDEATVDNQPQHF. CDR3 DNA: TGTGCCAGCAGCCAAGATGAGGCAACTGTTGACAATCAGCCCCAGCATTTT.

The chain recombines TRBV5-5 with TRBJ1-2, with D unclear. The V gene's germline CDR1 is SGHKS and CDR2 YYEKEE (reference sequence). The CDR3 runs 16 residues. With 0 bases removed from V and 0 bases from J, the gap between germline ends came to 12 bases. The CDR3 coding sequence is TGTGCCAGCAGCTTGGGACGGGCAACGACTAACTATGGCTACACCTTC. It codes for CASSLGRATTNYGYTF.

The gene calls are TRBV12-3 or TRBV12-4 and TRBJ1-5; tentatively, D is TRBD1 (5 bases). Trimming left V 5 bases short and J 7 bases short, with 12 bases between. The CDR3 extends over 13 amino acids. The DNA of the CDR3 is TGTGCCAGCAGTCAGGGAGAGGAACAGCCCCAGCATTTT. The encoded protein is CASSQGEEQPQHF.

The gene calls are TRBV7-2 and TRBJ2-7; D tentatively reads TRBD1 or TRBD2 (6 bases each). This CDR3 is 18 amino acids long. Looked up from germline, CDR1 is SGHTA and CDR2 is FQGNSA. V lost 2 bases to trimming and J lost 2 bases, with 22 bases between them. The DNA for the CDR3 is TGTGCCAGCAGCTTAAGGGGGGATACAGGTCGTCAGCCCTACGAGCAGTACTTC. Its translation is CASSLRGDTGRQPYEQYF. The full variable domain, its missing parts supplied by reference TRBV7-2 and TRBJ2-7, is GAGVSQSPSNKVTEKGKDVELRCDPISGHTALYWYRQSLGQGLEFLIYFQGNSAPDKSGLPSDRFSAERTGGSVSTLTIQRTQQEDSAVYLCASSLRGDTGRQPYEQYFGPGTRLTVT.

V and J are TRBV29-1 and TRBJ2-5; D is tentatively TRBD1 or TRBD2 (5 bases each). Germline CDR1 is SQVTM and CDR2 is ANQGSEA. V was pared by 6 bases and J by 11 bases, with 22 bases between. This CDR3 contains 13 residues. CDR3 DNA: TGCAGCGTGGTCGGGCAGGGTGGTGGCGGGCAGTACTTC. It is translated as CSVVGQGGGGQYF.

This clonotype was seen a few times. This chain links TRBV4-2 with TRBJ2-5; a possible D gene is TRBD2 (7 bases). The CDR3 is made up of 15 amino acids. In germline, CDR1 is LGHNA, CDR2 YNFKEQ. V was shortened by 4 bases and J by 6 bases, with 18 bases between the two germline ends. Written as DNA, the CDR3 is TGTGCCAGCAGCCGGGGGGCGACTAGCTTACAGACCCAGTACTTC. This encodes CASSRGATSLQTQYF.

The genes are TRBV4-2 and TRBJ2-7; D not certain. The CDR3 runs 13 residues. CDR1 and CDR2 from the germline V gene are LGHNA and YNFKEQ. The V end was cut by 0 bases, the J end by 6 bases, with 9 bases between. CDR3 sequence: CASSQEILSEQYF. The CDR3 nucleotides read TGTGCCAGCAGCCAAGAAATTTTGTCCGAGCAGTACTTC.

V is TRBV4-2 and J is TRBJ2-2; either TRBD1 or TRBD2 may fit D (5 bases each). Germline values: CDR1 LGHNA, CDR2 YNFKEQ. V was cut by 1 base and J by 5 bases, with 11 bases left in between. This CDR3 has 15 residues. The CDR3 protein is CASSQAQGGTGELFF. The DNA of the CDR3 is TGTGCCAGCAGCCAAGCCCAGGGCGGGACCGGGGAGCTGTTTTTT.

The J gene is TRBJ2-5, the V gene TRBV5-1; 7 positions match TRBD2. J was trimmed by 1 base and V by 7 bases; bases with no gene match: 7. There are 14 residues in the CDR3. Germline CDR1 is SGHRS and CDR2 is YFSETQ. For the CDR3, the DNA is TGCGCCAGCCGTAGGGCGGGAGTCCAAGAGACCCAGTACTTC. Translated: CASRRAGVQETQYF. The full variable domain, completed using reference TRBV5-1 and TRBJ2-5, is KAGVTQTPRYLIKTRGQQVTLSCSPISGHRSVSWYQQTPGQGLQFLFEYFSETQRNKGNFPGRFSGRQFSNSRSEMNVSTLELGDSALYLCASRRAGVQETQYFGPGTRLLVL.

This chain links TRBV20-1 with TRBJ2-4; possible D gene TRBD2, 6 bases. The germline V gene has CDR1 DFQATT and CDR2 SNEGSKA (reference sequence). This CDR3 is 16 amino acids long. V gave up 1 base and J gave up 7 bases, with 20 bases separating them. This CDR3 is CSARVFLSGVSNIQYF. As DNA, the CDR3 is TGCAGTGCTAGAGTTTTCTTATCGGGGGTTTCGAACATTCAGTACTTC.

A few counts support this clonotype. The chain links TRBV5-5 to TRBJ2-7, with D tentatively TRBD1 or TRBD2 (5 bases each). CDR3 length equals 15 residues. V lost 1 base, J lost 7 bases, and 18 bases lay in between. Per germline, CDR1 SGHKS and CDR2 YYEKEE (reference sequence). The CDR3 protein is CASSLFRDPPKEQYF. Here the CDR3 DNA reads TGTGCCAGCAGCTTGTTCCGGGACCCCCCTAAGGAGCAGTACTTC.

The V gene is TRBV6-5, the J gene TRBJ2-1; TRBD2 matches at 10 bases. With 0 bases clipped from V and 4 bases from J, the junction kept 3 bases outside the gene matches. Germline V gene sequence: CDR1 MNHEY, CDR2 SVGAGI. The CDR3 extends over 16 amino acids. The CDR3 DNA reads as TGTGCCAGCAGTTACTCGGGACTAGCGTATTACAATGAGCAGTTCTTC. Protein: CASSYSGLAYYNEQFF.

The sample holds a few counts of this clonotype. The chain uses TRBV4-3 and TRBJ2-1, with D uncertain. Germline assignment: CDR1 LGHNA and CDR2 YSLEER. The CDR3 spans 15 residues. Trimming shortened V by 0 bases and J by 4 bases, and 10 bases separated the two germline ends. The DNA of the CDR3 is TGCGCCAGCAGCCAAGATATCCCAGCGTACAATGAGCAGTTCTTC. Its protein is CASSQDIPAYNEQFF.

Only a few counts were recorded for this clonotype. The chain couples TRBV6-1 to TRBJ1-2; 10 bases match TRBD1. The CDR3 covers 14 residues. Germline values: CDR1 MNHNS, CDR2 SASEGT. After removal of 6 bases from V and 8 bases from J, the junction contained 9 bases not matched to a gene. The CDR3 is CASRARQGAGGYTF. The CDR3, as DNA: TGTGCCAGCAGGGCCCGACAGGGGGCTGGGGGCTACACCTTC.

The chain recombines TRBV5-1 with TRBJ2-7; TRBD1 aligns across 8 bases. Germline CDR1 is SGHRS and CDR2 is YFSETQ. J was trimmed by 5 bases and V by 4 bases; bases with no gene match: 14. The CDR3 consists of 16 residues. The CDR3 spells CASSGGLGQDIDEQYF. The CDR3 DNA reads TGCGCCAGCAGCGGGGGACTGGGACAGGACATAGACGAGCAGTACTTC.

This chain links TRBV7-9 with TRBJ2-1; 11 nucleotides agree with TRBD2. The germline V gene has CDR1 SEHNR and CDR2 FQNEAQ (reference sequence). This CDR3 is built from 17 residues. V dropped 5 bases and J dropped 4; count of bases not matched to a gene: 10. CDR3 bases: TGTGCCAGCAGCGACCTTAGCCGGACTAGCGGGTACAATGAGCAGTTCTTC. Residues: CASSDLSRTSGYNEQFF.

The chain couples TRBV4-3 to TRBJ2-5; 7 bases match TRBD2. The CDR3 consists of 16 residues. The V gene's germline CDR1 is LGHNA and CDR2 YSLEER. Trimming removed 4 bases from V and 4 bases from J; junction bases left unmatched: 12. In nucleotides, the CDR3 is TGCGCCAGCAGCCCCAGCCAAGCGGGATGGGTAGAGACCCAGTACTTC. It is translated as CASSPSQAGWVETQYF.

The gene calls are TRBV5-1 and TRBJ2-2; tentative D call: TRBD2 (6 bases). V lost 3 bases, J lost 7 bases, and 13 bases lay in between. The CDR3 runs 14 residues. CDR1 SGHRS and CDR2 YFSETQ come from the germline V gene. Here the CDR3 DNA reads TGCGCCAGCAGCTGGGACGAGGGAGGCGGGGAGCTGTTTTTT. This encodes CASSWDEGGGELFF. Full variable domain (remainder filled in from reference TRBV5-1 and TRBJ2-2): KAGVTQTPRYLIKTRGQQVTLSCSPISGHRSVSWYQQTPGQGLQFLFEYFSETQRNKGNFPGRFSGRQFSNSRSEMNVSTLELGDSALYLCASSWDEGGGELFFGEGSRLTVL.

The V gene is TRBV7-2, the J gene TRBJ1-2; D gene unclear. This CDR3 has 17 residues. The V and J ends lost 4 bases and 4 bases respectively, with 22 bases between them. The germline CDR1 and CDR2 sequences are SGHTA and FQGNSA. Here the CDR3 DNA reads TGTGCCAGCAGCTATTCGGGTGGGCTGGAGGAGGCCTATGGCTACACCTTC. It codes for CASSYSGGLEEAYGYTF.

This clonotype was detected only a few times. The rearrangement uses TRBV29-1 and TRBJ2-1; TRBD1 matches at 11 bases. There are 15 residues in the CDR3. CDR1 and CDR2 (germline): SQVTM, ANQGSEA. V was pared by 3 bases and J by 7 bases, with 8 bases of the junction left unmatched. CDR3 loop: CSVEPGQGALNEQFF. The CDR3 bases are TGCAGCGTTGAGCCTGGACAGGGGGCTCTAAATGAGCAGTTCTTC.

This clonotype has more than one count but fewer than ten. The V and J genes are TRBV27 and TRBJ2-7; 10 bases align to TRBD1. CDR3 length equals 15 residues. Losses at the gene ends were 4 bases for V and 2 bases for J; bases not matched to a gene: 5. The germline V gene encodes CDR1 MNHEY and CDR2 SMNVEV (reference sequence). DNA for the CDR3: TGTGCCAGCAGTTCCTGGGGGACAGGGGCCTACGAGCAGTACTTC. Protein: CASSSWGTGAYEQYF.

This clonotype turned up a few times. V and J are TRBV20-1 and TRBJ2-7, with a possible D match to TRBD1 (5 bases). The V gene's germline CDR1 is DFQATT and CDR2 SNEGSKA (reference sequence). Trimming removed 1 base at V and 2 bases at J, with 15 bases between. The CDR3 consists of 15 residues. For the CDR3, the DNA is TGCAGTGCTAGAGGAAGGCGGCAGGGTCCCTACGAGCAGTACTTC. It specifies CSARGRRQGPYEQYF.

The chain carries TRBV15 and TRBJ1-4; TRBD1 aligns across 8 bases. V shed 7 bases, J shed 8 bases, and the junction held 9 bases outside the gene matches. Germline CDR1 is LNHNV and CDR2 is YYDKDF (reference sequence). The CDR3 consists of 14 residues. The CDR3 DNA follows: TGTGCCACCAACCGGGACAGGATGAACGAAAAACTGTTTTTT. This codes for CATNRDRMNEKLFF. Together with reference TRBV15 and TRBJ1-4, the CDR3 gives the full variable domain: DAMVIQNPRYQVTQFGKPVTLSCSQTLNHNVMYWYQQKSSQAPKLLFHYYDKDFNNEADTPDNFQSRRPNTSFCFLDIRSPGLGDTAMYLCATNRDRMNEKLFFGSGTQLSVL.